This T cell receptor beta chain was captured by sequencing in a study of shared clonotypes between healthy human individuals (dated by TCRdb to 2019 to 2021). Turning to the overall study: The cohort comprised a couple of women and a few men aged 18 to 49 years. For each donor, CD4 naive and CD4 memory were each given three plates, CD8 naive was given two plates, and CD8 memory was given one plate. To estimate repertoire size and how much clonotype sharing occurs between individuals, the study deeply sequenced the blood TCR repertoires of 5 or 6 healthy adults. To increase sequencing depth and limit assay-specific biases, different laboratories used diverse techniques to prepare libraries and sequence TCR repertoires. Leukapheresis yielded between about 0.85 and 9.5 billion PBMCs per donor.

Using the deep immunoSEQ assay, multiplex PCR amplified TCR CDR3 regions from genomic DNA. Extracted genomic DNA from each cell subset was spread evenly across all wells of several immunoSEQ 96-well plates, with each plate serving as a replicate. For sorted subsets, each replicate PCR was loaded with 200 to 250 ng genomic DNA, equivalent to about 33,000 T cell genomes. The purified libraries were quantified using a Qubit 3.0 fluorometer, sized with a Bioanalyzer 2100, and then quantified again using the KAPA Library Quantification kit. Every immunoSEQ 96-well plate was sequenced on a dedicated single-read 150-cycle Illumina NextSeq 550 flow cell. The study's processing was this. Because the immunoSEQ output held only junctional sequences and lacked quality scores, the filtering could not match the filtering applied to full-length reads. Sequences were annotated with PyIR, a Python wrapper for IgBLAST v1.9, using IMGT germline references to assign V/J genes and CDR3. Reads were removed for weak V/J assignments (E-value above 1e-6), missing CDR3, stop codons, out-of-frame junctions, or ambiguous translated residues. V3J clonotypes were defined as sequences sharing an identical inferred V gene, J gene, and CDR3 amino acid sequence. Percentage overlap between repertoires was computed as shared unique clonotypes divided by the size of the smaller repertoire. Richness of each repertoire was evaluated using RTK rarefaction, the Chao1 estimator, and Recon v2.1 estimates of unobserved clonotypes. OLGA was used to compute generation probabilities for all TCRbeta clonotypes that the gDNA method yielded from a handful of donors. TCRdb obtained this table from immuneACCESS and retained in-frame rearrangements with V and J assigned. These tables miss some clones; where compared with another copy, unresolved V genes account for less than half of the shortfall, and the remainder is unexplained. That table is the source of V, J and clone size, and D and trimming were worked out from the DNA. This sample lists 2,100,000 or so clones; under 97% were detected once. More than 0.1% of the sample is taken by the ten largest.

The donors were healthy, HIV-negative adults who had no recently reported acute infections or vaccinations. Every donor was a Caucasian adult living in Nashville, Tennessee, USA. Magnetic negative selection was used to enrich CD4+ T cells, after which naive cells were positively selected on CD45RA and the negative fraction became the memory subset. After blood collection by leukapheresis, PBMCs were isolated using Ficoll-Histopaque density gradient centrifugation and then cryopreserved in the vapor phase of liquid nitrogen. Purity and quantity of every magnetically sorted T cell population were checked by analytical flow cytometry. Each sorted fraction had its genomic DNA isolated and then quantified by UV absorbance on a Nanodrop 2000c. The CDR3 starts with the cysteine, ends with the phenylalanine, and has 15 residues. Solely the CDR3 DNA is kept, with 45 bases framed from the first base. The germline V gene sets CDR1 to SGDLS and CDR2 to YYNGEE. V is clipped by 0 bases and J by 1 base, and the sequence between their germline boundaries is 8 bases long.

General findings and caveats noted by the study authors: The small number of donors limited the genetic and exposure-history diversity represented. Pairwise subsampling led to the expectation that sequencing depth would affect the degree of clonotype sharing among donors. Even with the large sequencing depth, rarefaction of the sorted-subset datasets indicated that sequencing was incomplete. Larger estimated clonotype richness was generally found for naive subsets than for memory subsets. When four donors were compared, the shared fraction of clonotypes was about 5.4% for naive CD4, around 3.5% for naive CD8, roughly 2.5% for memory CD4, and around 0.4% for memory CD8. Sampling was restricted to blood, and TCR repertoires in tissues likely differ from the TCR repertoires found in blood. Clonotypes shared by all four sorted-subset donors showed higher generation probabilities than non-shared clonotypes.

This clone has only one observation. The clone's antigen remains unknown. Nothing much larger sits one base from this clone, and base qualities are not available. This TCR derives from a man younger than 30 in good health. The sample comprised naive CD4+ T cells sorted from blood. The cell subset or site label corresponds to: CD45RA+ positively selected. This sequence uses TRBV9 and TRBJ2-4; the D gene remains uncertain. The CDR3 corresponds to CASSVDYTAKNIQYF. Here is the DNA: TGTGCCAGCAGCGTAGACTACACGGCCAAAAACATTCAGTACTTC.